This paragraph reports one T cell receptor beta chain. TCRdb's table, derived via immunoSEQ multiplex PCR, lists solely in-frame clones and lacks some. The sample contains tens of thousands of clones, under 95% of which appear only once. The data are from a study of cytomegalovirus exposure and HLA in healthy donors. About the study: The 95 to 150 validation repertoires used the same platform as the 666 first-cohort repertoires, a later analysis reported.

J gave up 7 bases and V 0 bases, and 6 bases lay outside the gene matches. The CDR3 has 15 residues. Germline lookup yields CDR1 LGHNA and CDR2 YNFKEQ. Sequenced sample: PBMCs. The source of this sequence is a woman aged 25 to 39 in good health and CMV-seropositive. This sequence joins TRBV4-2 and TRBJ2-1; 7 positions agree with TRBD2. The CDR3, as DNA: TGTGCCAGCAGCCAAGACTGGGGGACTACTAATGAGCAGTTCTTC. Translating gives CASSQDWGTTNEQFF.